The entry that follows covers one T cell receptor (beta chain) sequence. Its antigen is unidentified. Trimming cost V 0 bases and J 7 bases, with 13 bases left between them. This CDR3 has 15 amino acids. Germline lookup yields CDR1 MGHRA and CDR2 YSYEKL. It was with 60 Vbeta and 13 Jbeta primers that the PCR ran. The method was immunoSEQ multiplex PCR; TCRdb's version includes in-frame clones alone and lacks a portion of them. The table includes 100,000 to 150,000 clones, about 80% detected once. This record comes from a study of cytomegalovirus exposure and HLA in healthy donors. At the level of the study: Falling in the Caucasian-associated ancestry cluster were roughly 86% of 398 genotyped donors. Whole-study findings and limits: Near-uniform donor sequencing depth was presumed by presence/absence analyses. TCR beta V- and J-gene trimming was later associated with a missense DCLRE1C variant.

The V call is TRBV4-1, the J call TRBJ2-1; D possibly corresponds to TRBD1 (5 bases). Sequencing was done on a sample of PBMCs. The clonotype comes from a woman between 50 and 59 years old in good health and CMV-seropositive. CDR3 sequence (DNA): TGCGCCAGCAGCCAAGAAGGGGCAGGGTTTAATGAGCAGTTCTTC. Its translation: CASSQEGAGFNEQFF.